The next 19 T cell receptor beta chains were all read from a single sample in a study of cytomegalovirus exposure and HLA in healthy donors. Primers for the PCR totalled 60 Vbeta and 13 Jbeta. Assay used: immunoSEQ multiplex PCR; TCRdb lists only in-frame clones, some missing. The table includes fewer than 200,000 clones, about four fifths detected once. Sequences were obtained from PBMCs. These receptors all stem from a young man in good health and CMV-seronegative.

The gene calls are TRBV5-6 and TRBJ1-2, with unresolved D. Germline V lookup: CDR1 SGHDT, CDR2 YYEEEE. V was clipped by 0 bases and J by 3 bases, with 6 bases between them. This CDR3 is 13 amino acids long. The CDR3 DNA reads as TGTGCCAGCAGCTTGGCCCAGTACTATGGCTACACCTTC. Translation gives CASSLAQYYGYTF. The full variable domain, rest sourced from reference TRBV5-6 and TRBJ1-2, is DAGVTQSPTHLIKTRGQQVTLRCSPKSGHDTVSWYQQALGQGPQFIFQYYEEEERQRGNFPDRFSGHQFPNYSSELNVNALLLGDSALYLCASSLAQYYGYTFGSGTRLTVV.

This clone was picked up one time. The chain combines TRBV9 with TRBJ1-4; TRBD1 might be the D (6 bases). This CDR3 has 17 residues. Trimming took off 0 bases at V and 6 bases at J, with 18 bases between the two ends. Germline V gives CDR1 SGDLS, CDR2 YYNGEE. The CDR3 region is CASSVEGGGSSHEKLFF. In DNA, the CDR3 is TGTGCCAGCAGCGTAGAAGGTGGGGGCAGTTCACATGAAAAACTGTTTTTT.

The chain carries TRBV11-2 and TRBJ2-1, with 8 nucleotides matching TRBD2. Germline assignment: CDR1 SGHAT and CDR2 FQNNGV. The CDR3 runs 14 residues. J gave up 7 bases and V 1 base, and 3 bases lay outside the gene matches. In DNA, the CDR3 is TGTGCCAGCAGCTTAGCGTCTAGCGGGAATGAGCAGTTCTTC. This sequence encodes CASSLASSGNEQFF.

The rearrangement links TRBV28 to TRBJ1-2; 10 nucleotides align to TRBD1. V was clipped by 6 bases and J by 7 bases; unmatched bases: 2. Germline V lookup: CDR1 MDHEN, CDR2 SYDVKM. The CDR3 runs 12 residues. The CDR3 spells CASRTGGLGYTF. CDR3 bases: TGTGCCAGCAGGACAGGGGGCCTTGGCTACACCTTC.

The chain has TRBV6-5 and TRBJ1-2; no firm D call. CDR1 MNHEY and CDR2 SVGAGI come from the germline V gene. The CDR3 length is 13 residues. The V gene lost 7 bases and the J gene lost 13 bases, with 22 bases spanning the gap. CDR3 residues: CASKRTGEGKCTF. CDR3 in DNA: TGTGCCAGCAAGCGTACCGGGGAGGGAAAGTGCACCTTC.

The gene calls are TRBV28 and TRBJ2-7; D call uncertain. V lost 8 bases to trimming and J lost 2 bases, with 7 bases between them. There are 11 residues in the CDR3. CDR1 MDHEN and CDR2 SYDVKM come from the germline V gene. The CDR3 DNA sequence: TGTGCCAGCGAGAGTCCCTACGAGCAGTACTTC. It encodes CASESPYEQYF. Supplemented by reference TRBV28 and TRBJ2-7, the full variable domain reads DVKVTQSSRYLVKRTGEKVFLECVQDMDHENMFWYRQDPGLGLRLIYFSYDVKMKEKGDIPEGYSVSREKKERFSLILESASTNQTSMYLCASESPYEQYFGPGTRLTVT.

The CDR3 is CASRQTSGWYNEQFF. The CDR3 nucleotides read TGTGCCAGCAGGCAGACTAGCGGGTGGTACAATGAGCAGTTCTTC. The J gene is TRBJ2-1, the V gene TRBV6-4; the match to TRBD2 covers 10 bases. The germline CDR1 and CDR2 sequences are MRHNA and SNTAGT. V lost 6 bases, J lost 4 bases, and 6 bases stayed unmatched. This CDR3 contains 15 residues.

The chain links TRBV27 to TRBJ2-2; D not resolved. This CDR3 contains 15 residues. Trimming stripped 7 bases from V and 5 bases from J, with 17 bases between. Germline loops: CDR1 MNHEY, CDR2 SMNVEV (reference sequence). The CDR3 DNA reads as TGTGCCAGCACCCAAGTGCCAAAGGAGACCGGGGAGCTGTTTTTT. Its translation is CASTQVPKETGELFF.

The chain has TRBV6-5 and TRBJ1-1, with 9 bases aligning to TRBD1. Germline-derived CDR1 and CDR2 are MNHEY and SVGAGI. The V gene end was trimmed by 6 bases and the J gene end by 4 bases; junction bases not matched to a gene: 6. The CDR3 sequence is 14 residues long. CDR3 protein: CASSLDRGATEAFF. The CDR3 bases are TGTGCCAGCAGCCTGGACAGGGGTGCCACTGAAGCTTTCTTT.

Regarding this clone: A junction end diverges from the germline sequence, so it may reflect a read error. This rearrangement joins TRBV6-1 to TRBJ1-4; tentative D call: TRBD1 (5 bases). This CDR3 has 15 residues. Germline CDR1 reads MNHNS; CDR2 reads SASEGT. CDR3 amino acids: CASLRGLEYNEKLSF. The CDR3 DNA sequence: TGTGCCAGCTTAAGGGGTCTTGAGTATAATGAAAAACTGTCTTTT.

This clone was seen once. V usage is TRBV11-2 and J usage is TRBJ2-7; 7 bases match TRBD1. CDR3 length equals 16 residues. Germline CDR1 and CDR2: SGHAT and FQNNGV. The V segment lost 2 bases and the J segment 0 bases; nucleotides outside the gene matches: 7. CDR3 in DNA: TGTGCCAGCAGCTTAAACAGGGGCGCAAGCTCCTACGAGCAGTACTTC. This codes for CASSLNRGASSYEQYF.

V usage is TRBV6-1 and J usage is TRBJ1-2; 10 bases fit TRBD1. This CDR3 has 15 amino acids. From germline, CDR1 is MNHNS and CDR2 SASEGT. The ends lost 4 bases at V and 1 base at J; junction bases unmatched: 3. The CDR3 reads CASSGWTGGNYGYTF. CDR3 nucleotide sequence: TGTGCCAGCAGTGGATGGACAGGGGGTAACTATGGCTACACCTTC.

The chain joins TRBV6-1 to TRBJ2-1, with 7 bases fitting TRBD2. The CDR3 covers 15 residues. Germline V lookup: CDR1 MNHNS, CDR2 SASEGT. V lost 1 base to trimming and J lost 5 bases; unmatched junction nucleotides: 5. The DNA of the CDR3 is TGTGCCAGCAGTGAAGAGGGAGGGCCAAACAATGAGCAGTTCTTC. Translating it yields CASSEEGGPNNEQFF.

The CDR3 DNA reads as TGTGCCAGTAGGGCCGGGGAGACCCAGTACTTC. It is translated as CASRAGETQYF. This chain joins TRBV19 and TRBJ2-5, with D hard to call. The CDR3 has 11 residues. Germline CDR1 and CDR2: LNHDA and SQIVND (reference sequence). V was pared by 6 bases and J by 5 bases, with 7 bases between. Using reference TRBV19 and TRBJ2-5 for the parts outside the CDR3, the full variable domain is DGGITQSPKYLFRKEGQNVTLSCEQNLNHDAMYWYRQDPGQGLRLIYYSQIVNDFQKGDIAEGYSVSREKKESFPLTVTSAQKNPTAFYLCASRAGETQYFGPGTRLLVL.

The V call is TRBV7-2, the J call TRBJ2-5; D not resolved. Between the trimmed V and J ends, which lost 1 base and 2 bases, there was a span of 11 bases. The CDR3 totals 15 residues. In germline, CDR1 is SGHTA, CDR2 FQGNSA. The CDR3 nucleotides read TGTGCCAGCAGCTTAGGGCTTCCTTCGCAAGAGACCCAGTACTTC. It specifies CASSLGLPSQETQYF.

The chain couples TRBV25-1 to TRBJ1-1, with D possibly TRBD1 on 6 matching bases. CDR1 and CDR2 from the germline V gene are MGHDK and SYGVNS. The CDR3 sequence is 13 residues long. The V end lost 2 bases, the J end lost 4 bases, and 8 bases lay between the germline ends. CDR3 sequence (DNA): TGTGCCAGCAGTGAAACCAGGGGCACTGAAGCTTTCTTT. Its translation: CASSETRGTEAFF.

The chain links TRBV4-1 to TRBJ2-5, with a weak D call TRBD1 (6 bases). Germline V gene data show CDR1 as MGHRA and CDR2 as YSYEKL. V was pared by 0 bases and J by 2 bases, with 10 bases between. The CDR3 extends over 15 amino acids. This CDR3 is CASSQDDRGQETQYF. CDR3 nucleotides: TGCGCCAGCAGCCAAGATGATAGGGGGCAAGAGACCCAGTACTTC.

The chain uses TRBV27 and TRBJ1-6; D remains unclear. The CDR3 length is 12 residues. V was trimmed by 2 bases and J by 7 bases, leaving 3 bases between them. The V gene's germline CDR1 is MNHEY and CDR2 SMNVEV (reference sequence). The CDR3 region is CASSLQNSPLHF. In nucleotides, the CDR3 is TGTGCCAGCAGTTTACAGAATTCACCCCTCCACTTT.

The chain links TRBV5-1 to TRBJ2-7; no clear D. Germline V lookup: CDR1 SGHRS, CDR2 YFSETQ. The V end was cut by 3 bases, the J end by 3 bases, with 10 bases between. There are 13 residues in the CDR3. The CDR3 spells CASSSNSIYEQYF. The CDR3 bases are TGCGCCAGCAGCTCCAACAGTATCTACGAGCAGTACTTC.